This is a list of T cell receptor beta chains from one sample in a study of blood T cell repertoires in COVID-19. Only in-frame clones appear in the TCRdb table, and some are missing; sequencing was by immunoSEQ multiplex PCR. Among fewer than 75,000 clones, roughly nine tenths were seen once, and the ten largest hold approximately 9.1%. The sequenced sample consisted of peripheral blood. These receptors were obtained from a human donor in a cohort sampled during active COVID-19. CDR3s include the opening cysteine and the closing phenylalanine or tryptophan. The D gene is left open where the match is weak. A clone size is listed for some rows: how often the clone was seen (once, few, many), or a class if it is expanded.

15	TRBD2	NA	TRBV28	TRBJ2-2	CASSLDSGRIGELFF	TGTGCCAGCAGTTTAGATAGCGGGAGGATCGGGGAGCTGTTTTTT
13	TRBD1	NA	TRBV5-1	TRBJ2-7	CASSRNRGYEQYF	TGCGCCAGCAGCAGAAACAGGGGCTACGAGCAGTACTTC
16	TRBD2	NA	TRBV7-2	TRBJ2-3	CASSFGLAGVPDTQYF	TGTGCCAGCAGCTTCGGACTAGCGGGAGTCCCAGATACGCAGTATTTT
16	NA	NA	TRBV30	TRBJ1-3	CAWSKGQGNSGNTIYF	TGTGCCTGGAGCAAAGGGCAGGGTAACTCTGGAAACACCATATATTTT
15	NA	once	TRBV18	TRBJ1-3	CASSLDRGSGNTIYF	TGTGCCAGCTCACTAGACAGAGGATCGGGAAACACCATATATTTT
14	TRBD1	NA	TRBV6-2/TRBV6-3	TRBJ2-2	CASSGDRNTGELFF	TGTGCCAGCAGCGGGGACAGGAACACCGGGGAGCTGTTTTTT
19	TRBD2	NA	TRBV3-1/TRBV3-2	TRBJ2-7	CASSPYFRGLAGGPHEQYF	TGTGCCAGCAGCCCTTATTTCCGGGGACTAGCGGGAGGGCCCCACGAGCAGTACTTC
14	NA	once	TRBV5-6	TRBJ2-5	CASSLPTGEETQYF	TGTGCCAGCAGCCTCCCCACGGGGGAAGAGACCCAGTACTTC
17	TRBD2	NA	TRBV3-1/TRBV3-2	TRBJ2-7	CASSQDRSRGGSYEQYF	TGTGCCAGCAGCCAAGATCGATCGCGGGGGGGCTCCTACGAGCAGTACTTC
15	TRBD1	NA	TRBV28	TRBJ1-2	CAINRPGQGINGYTF	TGTGCGATTAACCGGCCGGGACAGGGGATAAATGGCTACACCTTC
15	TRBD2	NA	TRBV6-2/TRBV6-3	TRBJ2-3	CASSYGTTNTDTQYF	TGTGCCAGCAGTTACGGGACTACAAACACAGATACGCAGTATTTT
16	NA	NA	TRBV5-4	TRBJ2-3	CASSSGLSRSTDTQYF	TGTGCCAGCAGCTCAGGACTAAGCCGTAGCACAGATACGCAGTATTTT
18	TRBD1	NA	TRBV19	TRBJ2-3	CASSTGQGIGGGTDTQYF	TGTGCCAGTAGCACGGGACAGGGGATCGGGGGAGGCACAGATACGCAGTATTTT
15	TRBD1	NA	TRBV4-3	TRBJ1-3	CASSQQTGTGNTIYF	TGCGCCAGCAGCCAACAGACAGGGACTGGAAACACCATATATTTT
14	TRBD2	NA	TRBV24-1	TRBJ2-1	CATGSGSRRDEQFF	TGTGCCACCGGAAGCGGGAGCCGGAGGGATGAGCAGTTCTTC
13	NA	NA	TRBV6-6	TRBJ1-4	CASSYRRDEKLFF	TGTGCCAGCAGTTACAGGAGGGATGAAAAACTGTTTTTT
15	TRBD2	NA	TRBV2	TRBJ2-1	CASSEGSGRATEQFF	TGTGCCAGCAGTGAAGGGAGCGGGAGGGCCACTGAGCAGTTCTTC
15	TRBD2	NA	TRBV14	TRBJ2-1	CASSQTSGSYNEQFF	TGTGCCAGCAGCCAAACTAGCGGCTCCTACAATGAGCAGTTCTTC
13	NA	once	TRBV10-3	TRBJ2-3	CAIRTGCTDTQYF	TGTGCCATCAGAACAGGTTGCACAGATACGCAGTATTTT
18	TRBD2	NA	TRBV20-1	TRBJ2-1	CSASLLGLAGGLGGEQFF	TGCAGTGCTAGTCTTCTGGGACTAGCGGGAGGGCTGGGTGGTGAGCAGTTCTTC
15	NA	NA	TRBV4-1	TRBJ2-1	CASSQDLRGPNEQFF	TGCGCCAGCAGCCAAGATTTGCGGGGGCCCAATGAGCAGTTCTTC
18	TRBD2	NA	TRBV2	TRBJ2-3	CASSELLAGSPSTDTQYF	TGTGCCAGCAGTGAACTCCTAGCGGGGTCCCCTAGCACAGATACGCAGTATTTT